This T cell receptor (beta chain) was found in a study of identifying expanded T cells in peripheral blood. Study-level findings and limits: Across healthy donors, higher total template counts meant significantly greater approximately 2-week count variance.

Trimming took 6 bases from V and 8 from J, leaving 13 bases between them. Germline V gives CDR1 MNHEY, CDR2 SVGAGI. The CDR3 is made up of 13 amino acids. Comment on this clone: What it binds is unknown.

The method was immunoSEQ multiplex PCR; TCRdb's version includes in-frame clones alone and lacks a portion of them. The sample yields under 150,000 clones, more than 80% seen once. The chain is built from TRBV6-5 and TRBJ2-2; D is uncertain. Input material: blood. The source is a person aged 18 to 70 in good health. The CDR3 DNA sequence: TGTGCCAGCAGCCAACCCCGGTTTGGGGAGCTGTTTTTT. Its protein product is CASSQPRFGELFF.